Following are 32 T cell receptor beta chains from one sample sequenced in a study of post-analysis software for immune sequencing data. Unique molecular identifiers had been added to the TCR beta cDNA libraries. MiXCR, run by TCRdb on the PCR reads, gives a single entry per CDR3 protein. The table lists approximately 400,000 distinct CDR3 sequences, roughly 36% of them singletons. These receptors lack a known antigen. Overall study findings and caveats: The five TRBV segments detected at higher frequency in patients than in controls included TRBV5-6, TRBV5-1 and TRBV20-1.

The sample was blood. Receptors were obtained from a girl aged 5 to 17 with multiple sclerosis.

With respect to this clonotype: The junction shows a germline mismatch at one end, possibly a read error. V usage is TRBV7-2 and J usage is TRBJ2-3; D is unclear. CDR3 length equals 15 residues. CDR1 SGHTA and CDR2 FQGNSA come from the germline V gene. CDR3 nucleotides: TGTGCCAGCAACTTATCCCCCCCTAGCACAGATACGCAGTATTTT. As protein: CASNLSPPSTDTQYF.

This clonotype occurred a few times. The CDR3 DNA is TGTGCCAGCAACCCGACAGGGAATCGGTACGAGCAGTACTTC. It specifies CASNPTGNRYEQYF. The genes are TRBV28 and TRBJ2-7; 7 bases fit TRBD1. CDR1 is MDHEN, CDR2 SYDVKM, per germline. This CDR3 is built from 14 residues. Unmatched junction bases numbered 10, after V lost 7 bases and J lost 4 bases.

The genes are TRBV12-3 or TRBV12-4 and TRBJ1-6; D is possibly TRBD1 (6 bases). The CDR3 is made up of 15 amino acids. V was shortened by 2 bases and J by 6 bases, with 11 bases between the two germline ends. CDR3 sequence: CASSLLPGANSPLHF. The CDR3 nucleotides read TGTGCCAGCAGTTTATTACCAGGGGCTAATTCACCCCTCCACTTT.

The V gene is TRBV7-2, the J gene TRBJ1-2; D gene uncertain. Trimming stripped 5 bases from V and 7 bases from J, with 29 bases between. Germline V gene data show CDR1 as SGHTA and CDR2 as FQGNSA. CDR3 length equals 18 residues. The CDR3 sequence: CASSLNLGSRGGSSGYTF. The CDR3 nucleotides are TGTGCCAGCAGCCTAAACTTGGGGTCCCGGGGAGGGAGCTCTGGCTACACCTTC.

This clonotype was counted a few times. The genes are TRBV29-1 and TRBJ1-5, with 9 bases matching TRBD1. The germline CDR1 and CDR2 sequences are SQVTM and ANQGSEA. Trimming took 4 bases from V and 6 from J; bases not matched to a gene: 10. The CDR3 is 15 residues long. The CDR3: CSVAVTGTGSQPQHF. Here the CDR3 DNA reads TGCAGCGTTGCGGTGACAGGGACAGGGAGTCAGCCCCAGCATTTT.

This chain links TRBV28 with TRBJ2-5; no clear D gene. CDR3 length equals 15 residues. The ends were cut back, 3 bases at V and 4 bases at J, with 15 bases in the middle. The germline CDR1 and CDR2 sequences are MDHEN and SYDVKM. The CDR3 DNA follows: TGTGCCAGCAGTTTCGCCGCACCGACGGGAGAGACCCAGTACTTC. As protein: CASSFAAPTGETQYF.

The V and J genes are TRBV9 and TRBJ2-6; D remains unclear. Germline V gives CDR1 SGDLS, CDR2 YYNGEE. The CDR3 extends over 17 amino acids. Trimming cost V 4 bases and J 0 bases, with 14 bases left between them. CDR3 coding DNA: TGTGCCAGCAGCCCCTCCTCGGCCCTCTCTGGGGCCAACGTCCTGACTTTC. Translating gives CASSPSSALSGANVLTF.

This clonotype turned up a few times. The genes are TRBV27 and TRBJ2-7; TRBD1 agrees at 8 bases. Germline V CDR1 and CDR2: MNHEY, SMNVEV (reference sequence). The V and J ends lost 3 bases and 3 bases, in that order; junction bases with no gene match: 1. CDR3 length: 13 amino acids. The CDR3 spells CASSFGTGYEQYF. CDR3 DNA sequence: TGTGCCAGCAGTTTCGGGACAGGCTACGAGCAGTACTTC.

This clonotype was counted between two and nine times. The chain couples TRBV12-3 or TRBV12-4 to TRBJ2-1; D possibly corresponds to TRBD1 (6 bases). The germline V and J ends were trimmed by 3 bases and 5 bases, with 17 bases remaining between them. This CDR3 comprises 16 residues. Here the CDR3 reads CASSFRRRGPDNEQFF. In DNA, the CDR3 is TGTGCCAGCAGTTTTCGCCGCAGGGGCCCAGACAATGAGCAGTTCTTC.

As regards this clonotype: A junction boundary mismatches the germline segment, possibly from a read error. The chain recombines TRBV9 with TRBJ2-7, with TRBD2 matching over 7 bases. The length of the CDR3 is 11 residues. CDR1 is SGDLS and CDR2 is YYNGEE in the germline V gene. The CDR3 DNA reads TGTGCCAGCAGCCCCCGGGAGGACCAGGACTTC. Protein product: CASSPREDQDF.

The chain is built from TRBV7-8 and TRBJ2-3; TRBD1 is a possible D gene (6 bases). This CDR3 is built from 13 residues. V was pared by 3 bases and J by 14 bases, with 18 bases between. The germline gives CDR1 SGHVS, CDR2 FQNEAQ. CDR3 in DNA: TGTGCCAGCAGCTTTGAGATCAGGGGCGTGTCGTATTTT. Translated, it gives CASSFEIRGVSYF.

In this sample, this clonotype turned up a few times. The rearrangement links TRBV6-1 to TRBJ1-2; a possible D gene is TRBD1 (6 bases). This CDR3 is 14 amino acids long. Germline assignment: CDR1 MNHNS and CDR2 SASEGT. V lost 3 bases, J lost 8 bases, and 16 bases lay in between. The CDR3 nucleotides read TGTGCCAGCAGTGAGTTCGGGGGCGAGAAGGGCTACACCTTC. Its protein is CASSEFGGEKGYTF.

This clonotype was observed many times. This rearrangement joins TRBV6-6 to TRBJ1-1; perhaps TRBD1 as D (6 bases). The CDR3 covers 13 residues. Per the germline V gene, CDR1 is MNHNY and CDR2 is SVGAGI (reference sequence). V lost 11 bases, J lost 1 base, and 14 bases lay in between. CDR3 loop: CAARQAENTEAFF. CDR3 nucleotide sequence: TGTGCCGCCAGACAGGCGGAGAACACTGAAGCTTTCTTT.

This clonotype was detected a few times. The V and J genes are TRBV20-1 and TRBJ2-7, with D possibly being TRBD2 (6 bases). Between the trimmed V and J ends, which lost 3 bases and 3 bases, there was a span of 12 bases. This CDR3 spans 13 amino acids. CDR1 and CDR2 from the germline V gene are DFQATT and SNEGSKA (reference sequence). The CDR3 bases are TGCAGTGCTAGGGCGGGGCGGTTCTACGAGCAGTACTTC. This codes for CSARAGRFYEQYF.

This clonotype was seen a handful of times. The CDR3 DNA is TGTGCCAGCAGCGGAAGGGACGGACCCTACGAGCAGTACTTC. This sequence encodes CASSGRDGPYEQYF. The chain joins TRBV9 to TRBJ2-7, with D perhaps given as TRBD1 or TRBD2 (5 bases each). The CDR3 covers 14 residues. V shed 3 bases and J shed 2 bases, with 12 bases lying between them. Germline CDR1 SGDLS, CDR2 YYNGEE.

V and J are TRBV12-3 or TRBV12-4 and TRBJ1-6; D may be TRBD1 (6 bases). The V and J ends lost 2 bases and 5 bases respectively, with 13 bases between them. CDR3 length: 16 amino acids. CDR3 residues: CASSLRPDSDNSPLHF. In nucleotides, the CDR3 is TGTGCCAGCAGTTTACGCCCGGACAGTGATAATTCACCCCTCCACTTT.

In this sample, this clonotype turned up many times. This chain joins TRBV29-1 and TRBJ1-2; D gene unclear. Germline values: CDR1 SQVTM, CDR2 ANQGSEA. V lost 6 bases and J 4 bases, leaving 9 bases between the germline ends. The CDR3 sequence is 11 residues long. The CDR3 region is CSVLSLYGYTF. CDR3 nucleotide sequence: TGCAGCGTACTCTCCCTCTATGGCTACACCTTC.

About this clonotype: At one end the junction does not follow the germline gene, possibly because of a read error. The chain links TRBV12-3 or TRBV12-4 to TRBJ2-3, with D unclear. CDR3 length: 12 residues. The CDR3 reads CASSLSTDAQYF. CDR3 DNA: TGTGCCAGCAGTTTGAGCACAGATGCGCAGTATTTC.

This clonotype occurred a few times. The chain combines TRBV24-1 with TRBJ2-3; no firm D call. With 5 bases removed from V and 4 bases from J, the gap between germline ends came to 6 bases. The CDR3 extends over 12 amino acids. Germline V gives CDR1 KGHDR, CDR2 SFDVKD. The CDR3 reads CATSGISDTQYF. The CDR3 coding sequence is TGTGCCACCAGTGGGATTTCAGATACGCAGTATTTT.

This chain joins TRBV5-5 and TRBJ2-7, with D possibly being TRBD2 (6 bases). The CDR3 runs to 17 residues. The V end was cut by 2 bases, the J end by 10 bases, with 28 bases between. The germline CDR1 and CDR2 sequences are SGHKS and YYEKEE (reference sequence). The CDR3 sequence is CASSFSSRLDLTTSQYF. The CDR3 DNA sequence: TGTGCCAGCAGCTTCTCCTCGCGACTAGATCTTACTACGAGCCAGTACTTC.

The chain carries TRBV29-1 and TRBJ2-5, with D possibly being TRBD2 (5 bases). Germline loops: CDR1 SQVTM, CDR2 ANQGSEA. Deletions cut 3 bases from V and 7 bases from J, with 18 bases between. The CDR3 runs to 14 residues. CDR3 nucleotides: TGCAGCGTTGAGTCCCAGAGCGGCCGGGTGACCCAGTACTTC. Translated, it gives CSVESQSGRVTQYF.

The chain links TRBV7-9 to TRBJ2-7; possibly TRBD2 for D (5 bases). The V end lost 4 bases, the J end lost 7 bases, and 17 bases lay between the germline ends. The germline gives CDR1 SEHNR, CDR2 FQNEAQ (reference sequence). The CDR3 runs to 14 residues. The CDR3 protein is CASSWAVATGEQYF. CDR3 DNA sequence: TGTGCCAGCAGCTGGGCAGTGGCTACGGGGGAGCAGTACTTC.

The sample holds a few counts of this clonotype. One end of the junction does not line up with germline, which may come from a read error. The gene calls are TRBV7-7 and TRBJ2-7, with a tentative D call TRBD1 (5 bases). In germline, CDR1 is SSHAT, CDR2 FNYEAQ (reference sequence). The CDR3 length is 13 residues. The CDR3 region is CASSPGRAHEQYF. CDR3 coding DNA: TGTGCTAGCAGCCCTGGCAGGGCCCACGAGCAGTACTTC.

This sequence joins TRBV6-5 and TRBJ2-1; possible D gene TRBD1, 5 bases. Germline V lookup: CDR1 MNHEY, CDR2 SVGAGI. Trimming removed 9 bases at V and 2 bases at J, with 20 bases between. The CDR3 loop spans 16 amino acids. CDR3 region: CASSPSTALTYNEQFF. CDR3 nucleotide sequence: TGTGCCAGTAGTCCGTCGACAGCCCTCACCTACAATGAGCAGTTCTTC.

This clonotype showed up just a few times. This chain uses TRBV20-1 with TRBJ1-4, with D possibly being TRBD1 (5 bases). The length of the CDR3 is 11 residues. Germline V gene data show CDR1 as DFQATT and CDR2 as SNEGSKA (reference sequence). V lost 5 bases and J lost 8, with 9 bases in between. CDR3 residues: CSAPEGEKLFF. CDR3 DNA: TGCAGTGCTCCCGAGGGGGAAAAACTGTTTTTT.

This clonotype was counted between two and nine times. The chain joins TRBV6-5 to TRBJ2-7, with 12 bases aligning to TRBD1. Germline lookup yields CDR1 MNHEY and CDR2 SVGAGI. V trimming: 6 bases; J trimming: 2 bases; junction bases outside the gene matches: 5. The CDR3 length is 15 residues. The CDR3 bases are TGTGCCAGCAGCCGGGACAGGGGGCATCCCTACGAGCAGTACTTC. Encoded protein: CASSRDRGHPYEQYF.

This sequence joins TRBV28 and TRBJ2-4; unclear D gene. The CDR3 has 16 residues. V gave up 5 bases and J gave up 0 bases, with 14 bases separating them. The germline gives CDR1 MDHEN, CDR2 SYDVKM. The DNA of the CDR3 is TGTGCCAGCAGTCCTACCGATGGCCGAGCCAAAAACATTCAGTACTTC. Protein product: CASSPTDGRAKNIQYF.

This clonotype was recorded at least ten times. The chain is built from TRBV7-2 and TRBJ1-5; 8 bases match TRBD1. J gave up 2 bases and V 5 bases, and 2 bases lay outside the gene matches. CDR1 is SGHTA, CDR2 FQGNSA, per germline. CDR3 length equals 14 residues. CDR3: CASSPGGGNQPQHF. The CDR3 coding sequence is TGTGCCAGCAGCCCAGGGGGCGGCAATCAGCCCCAGCATTTT.

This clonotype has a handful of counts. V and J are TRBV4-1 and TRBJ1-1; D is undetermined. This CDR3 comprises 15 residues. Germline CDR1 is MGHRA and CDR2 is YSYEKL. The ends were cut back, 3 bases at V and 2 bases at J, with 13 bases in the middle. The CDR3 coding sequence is TGCGCCAGCAGCCAGGGTTTAGGACGCAACACTGAAGCTTTCTTT. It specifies CASSQGLGRNTEAFF.

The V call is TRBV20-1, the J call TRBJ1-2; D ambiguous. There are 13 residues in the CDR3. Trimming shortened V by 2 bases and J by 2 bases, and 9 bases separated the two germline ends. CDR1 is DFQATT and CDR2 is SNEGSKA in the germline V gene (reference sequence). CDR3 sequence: CSARQRTNYGYTF. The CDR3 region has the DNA TGCAGTGCTAGACAAAGGACCAACTATGGCTACACCTTC.

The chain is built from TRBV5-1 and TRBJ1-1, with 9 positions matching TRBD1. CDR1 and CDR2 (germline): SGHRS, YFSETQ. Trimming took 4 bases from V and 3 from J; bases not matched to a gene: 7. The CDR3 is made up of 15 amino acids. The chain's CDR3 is CASSLGGTGYTEAFF. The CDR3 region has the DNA TGCGCCAGCAGCCTTGGGGGGACAGGGTACACTGAAGCTTTCTTT. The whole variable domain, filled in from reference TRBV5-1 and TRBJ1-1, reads KAGVTQTPRYLIKTRGQQVTLSCSPISGHRSVSWYQQTPGQGLQFLFEYFSETQRNKGNFPGRFSGRQFSNSRSEMNVSTLELGDSALYLCASSLGGTGYTEAFFGQGTRLTVV.

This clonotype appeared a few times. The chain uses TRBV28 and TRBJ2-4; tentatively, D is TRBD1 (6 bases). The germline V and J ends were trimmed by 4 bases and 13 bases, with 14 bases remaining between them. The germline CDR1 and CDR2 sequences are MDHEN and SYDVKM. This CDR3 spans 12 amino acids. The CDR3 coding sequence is TGTGCCAGCAGTTCGACAGGTTTTTCGCAGTACTTC. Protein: CASSSTGFSQYF.